The clone carrying this T cell receptor (beta chain) was observed a few times. Antigen: not known. The sample comes from a study of pediatric ulcerative colitis. Study-wide points: All ulcerative colitis patients, but no controls, carried a couple of rectal clonotypes. Repertoires came from total lymphocyte DNA, so rare subsets like regulatory T cells may be missed.

Germline V CDR1 and CDR2: SGDLS, YYNGEE. This CDR3 comprises 16 residues. V dropped 3 bases and J dropped 2 bases, with 16 bases sitting between them. Only in-frame clones appear in the TCRdb table, and some are missing; sequencing was by immunoSEQ multiplex PCR. This sample has 55,000 to 75,000 clones; roughly nine tenths occur once, and the top ten carry approximately 3.4%. This clonotype was obtained from a boy aged 10-17 years with severe ulcerative colitis. Sequencing was carried out using blood. The chain employs TRBV9 and TRBJ2-3, with D possibly called TRBD1 or TRBD2 (5 bases each). The CDR3, as DNA: TGTGCCAGCAGCGAGAGGGAACGGGGCTCCACAGATACGCAGTATTTT. It specifies CASSERERGSTDTQYF.